This TCR beta chain was identified in a study of blood T cells in healthy people across ages. For the second PCR, which ran for about 7 to 12 cycles, a sample-barcoded 5' primer and a J-beta primer mix were used. One entry per CDR3 protein, called by TCRdb with MiXCR from the 5' RACE reads. The sample lists about 780,000 distinct CDR3 sequences; about 42% were seen once. The sequencing input was blood. The source is a man of 80 years or more in good health.

The CDR3 sequence is CASSHGLAGEQYF. DNA for the CDR3: TGTGCCAGCAGCCACGGACTAGCAGGGGAGCAGTACTTC. This chain links TRBV14 with TRBJ2-7; 8 bases fit TRBD2. The V and J ends lost 3 bases and 7 bases, in that order; junction bases with no gene match: 5. Germline CDR1 reads SGHDN; CDR2 reads FVKESK. CDR3 length: 13 amino acids.